These 19 T cell receptor beta chains share one sample of origin, sequenced in a study of T cells after yellow fever vaccination. TCRdb itself ran the 5' RACE reads through MiXCR, one entry per CDR3 protein. In the table there are 170,000 or so distinct CDR3 sequences, approximately 6% of which are singletons. The starting material was CD4+ T cells sorted from PBMCs, obtained on the day of the first yellow fever vaccination. These receptors were taken from a man younger than 35 who received the YFV17D yellow fever vaccine.

This clonotype was detected many times. The rearrangement uses TRBV6-2 or TRBV6-3 and TRBJ2-3; D remains ambiguous. Deletions cut 6 bases from V and 6 bases from J, with 16 bases between. Germline V lookup: CDR1 MNHEY, CDR2 SVGEGT. The CDR3 totals 14 residues. CDR3: CASRLGRILDTQYF. The CDR3, as DNA: TGTGCCAGCAGGTTGGGCCGGATTCTCGATACGCAGTATTTT.

This clonotype was recorded at least ten times. The gene calls are TRBV7-9 and TRBJ1-1, with no clear D. Trimming shortened V by 5 bases and J by 1 base, and 8 bases separated the two germline ends. Germline V gene data show CDR1 as SEHNR and CDR2 as FQNEAQ (reference sequence). This CDR3 has 13 amino acids. CDR3 in amino acids: CASSLTTNTEAFF. The CDR3 region has the DNA TGTGCCAGCAGCCTTACTACGAACACTGAAGCTTTCTTT.

As DNA, the CDR3 is TGTGCCAGCAGGAGGGGAGCGGGGGGTGCTGAGCAGTTCTTC. Translation gives CASRRGAGGAEQFF. The chain has TRBV6-1 and TRBJ2-1, with TRBD2 matching over 9 bases. Germline lookup yields CDR1 MNHNS and CDR2 SASEGT. The J segment lost 9 bases and the V segment lost 6 bases, leaving 9 bases of the junction unmatched. The CDR3 sequence is 14 residues long.

This clonotype has a handful of counts. The rearrangement uses TRBV7-2 and TRBJ2-5; D is possibly TRBD1 (5 bases). Germline CDR1 reads SGHTA; CDR2 reads FQGNSA. The CDR3 spans 12 residues. V was cut by 5 bases and J by 5 bases, with 9 bases left in between. DNA of the CDR3: TGTGCCAGCAGCGGGTACAGGGAGACCCAGTACTTC. It is translated as CASSGYRETQYF. The full variable domain, in which reference TRBV7-2 and TRBJ2-5 provide the parts outside the CDR3, is GAGVSQSPSNKVTEKGKDVELRCDPISGHTALYWYRQSLGQGLEFLIYFQGNSAPDKSGLPSDRFSAERTGGSVSTLTIQRTQQEDSAVYLCASSGYRETQYFGPGTRLLVL.

CDR3 coding DNA: TGTGCCAGCTCACGGGACAAATCGAACACCGGGGAGCTGTTTTTT. It encodes CASSRDKSNTGELFF. This chain joins TRBV18 and TRBJ2-2; tentative D call: TRBD1 (6 bases). Per germline, CDR1 KGHSH and CDR2 LQKENI. The CDR3 has 15 amino acids. V was pared by 4 bases and J by 0 bases, with 9 bases between.

This clonotype was seen at least ten times. This rearrangement joins TRBV4-2 to TRBJ2-3; D possibly corresponds to TRBD2 (6 bases). The germline CDR1 and CDR2 sequences are LGHNA and YNFKEQ. Trimming stripped 0 bases from V and 5 bases from J, with 15 bases between. The CDR3 consists of 16 residues. CDR3 DNA: TGTGCCAGCAGCCAAGAAAACCGGGACTCGCGAGATACGCAGTATTTT. This codes for CASSQENRDSRDTQYF.

This clonotype was recorded at least ten times. V is TRBV15 and J is TRBJ2-1; perhaps TRBD2 as D (6 bases). CDR3 length equals 16 residues. Germline V gene sequence: CDR1 LNHNV, CDR2 YYDKDF (reference sequence). The V gene lost 0 bases and the J gene lost 7 bases, with 16 bases spanning the gap. The CDR3 loop is CATSRDGGRLRNEQFF. The DNA of the CDR3 is TGTGCCACCAGCAGAGACGGGGGTCGCCTTCGGAATGAGCAGTTCTTC.

V and J are TRBV5-4 and TRBJ2-5; a weak D match, TRBD2 (7 bases). The length of the CDR3 is 15 residues. Germline V lookup: CDR1 SGHNT, CDR2 YYREEE (reference sequence). V lost 0 bases and J lost 5, with 14 bases in between. The CDR3: CASSLETSGGETQYF. The CDR3 DNA is TGTGCCAGCAGCTTGGAGACATCGGGGGGCGAGACCCAGTACTTC. The complete variable domain, with remaining parts taken from reference TRBV5-4 and TRBJ2-5, reads ETGVTQSPTHLIKTRGQQVTLRCSSQSGHNTVSWYQQALGQGPQFIFQYYREEENGRGNFPPRFSGLQFPNYSSELNVNALELDDSALYLCASSLETSGGETQYFGPGTRLLVL.

The table lists this clonotype with a few counts. The J gene is TRBJ2-7, the V gene TRBV7-9; the D gene is possibly TRBD2 (7 bases). This CDR3 is built from 14 residues. CDR1 SEHNR and CDR2 FQNEAQ come from the germline V gene (reference sequence). V dropped 5 bases and J dropped 5 bases, with 16 bases sitting between them. The CDR3 loop reads CASSLGGGTDEQYF. CDR3 nucleotide sequence: TGTGCCAGCAGCCTAGGGGGGGGGACCGACGAGCAGTACTTC.

This clonotype was picked up a small number of times. The chain uses TRBV6-1 and TRBJ2-5; TRBD1 matches 7 bases. CDR1 is MNHNS, CDR2 SASEGT, per germline. V lost 11 bases to trimming and J lost 5 bases; unmatched junction nucleotides: 14. The CDR3 sequence is 14 residues long. Here the CDR3 DNA reads TGTGCCTGCTCGGGGACCAGGGGGATGGAGACCCAGTACTTC. Protein sequence: CACSGTRGMETQYF.

V and J are TRBV20-1 and TRBJ2-7; TRBD1 agrees at 10 bases. Losses at the gene ends were 5 bases for V and 3 bases for J; bases not matched to a gene: 7. The CDR3 is made up of 14 amino acids. Germline values: CDR1 DFQATT, CDR2 SNEGSKA (reference sequence). The CDR3 DNA follows: TGCAGTGCTTATTCCGGGACAGGGGACTACGAGCAGTACGTC. Encoded protein: CSAYSGTGDYEQYV.

This chain links TRBV7-9 with TRBJ1-1, with a tentative D call TRBD1 (5 bases). Germline lookup yields CDR1 SEHNR and CDR2 FQNEAQ (reference sequence). V dropped 5 bases and J dropped 10 bases, with 17 bases sitting between them. The CDR3 runs 13 residues. The CDR3 protein is CASSPPGTWGAFF. The CDR3 DNA reads as TGTGCCAGCAGCCCCCCGGGGACTTGGGGAGCTTTCTTT.

This clonotype was observed a handful of times. The rearrangement joins TRBV7-2 to TRBJ2-1, with D unclear. V lost 6 bases, J lost 3 bases, and 21 bases lay in between. The CDR3 is made up of 17 amino acids. The germline gives CDR1 SGHTA, CDR2 FQGNSA. CDR3 nucleotide sequence: TGTGCCAGCAGTCTAACTCGGGTGTGGGCAGACTACAATGAGCAGTTCTTC. It yields the protein CASSLTRVWADYNEQFF.

This clonotype was observed at least ten times. V is TRBV12-3 or TRBV12-4 and J is TRBJ2-5; D is tentatively TRBD1 or TRBD2 (6 bases each). V lost 7 bases and J lost 9, with 27 bases in between. The CDR3 totals 16 residues. Here the CDR3 DNA reads TGTGCCAGCACCCTGAGGGGGGTTGGGGGCACGGGGTCCCAGTACTTC. Translation: CASTLRGVGGTGSQYF.

In its sample, this clonotype was seen many times. The gene calls are TRBV4-1 and TRBJ1-6; unclear D gene. Germline V gene lookup returns CDR1 MGHRA and CDR2 YSYEKL. V was shortened by 1 base and J by 10 bases, with 14 bases between the two germline ends. The CDR3 sequence is 15 residues long. The CDR3 coding sequence is TGCGCCAGCAGCCAAGGGAGTAGACCCCAATCACCCCTCCACTTT. This translates into CASSQGSRPQSPLHF.

In this sample, this clonotype turned up many times. This chain connects TRBV12-5 to TRBJ2-5, with 8 bases that match TRBD2. Per germline, CDR1 LGHNT and CDR2 FRNRAP. CDR3 length: 14 residues. V lost 4 bases and J lost 8; bases outside the gene matches: 9. In nucleotides, the CDR3 is TGTGCTAGTGGTTCAGGACCGGGACTAGACACCCAGTACTTC. Translated: CASGSGPGLDTQYF.

Many counts were recorded for this clonotype. This sequence joins TRBV5-6 and TRBJ2-3; 7 bases agree with TRBD2. After removal of 4 bases from V and 3 bases from J, the junction contained 14 bases not matched to a gene. The CDR3 contains 17 residues. Germline-derived CDR1 and CDR2 are SGHDT and YYEEEE. This CDR3 is CASSPRGAGVKTDTQYF. CDR3 in DNA: TGTGCCAGCAGCCCACGGGGCGCGGGGGTTAAAACAGATACGCAGTATTTT.

This clonotype was picked up many times. The V gene is TRBV5-1, the J gene TRBJ1-1; 8 positions agree with TRBD1. The ends lost 5 bases at V and 1 base at J; junction bases unmatched: 4. Germline V gives CDR1 SGHRS, CDR2 YFSETQ. This CDR3 contains 14 residues. The CDR3 is CASSSGTGNTEAFF. CDR3 sequence (DNA): TGCGCCAGCAGTTCTGGGACAGGGAACACTGAAGCTTTCTTT. Supplemented by reference TRBV5-1 and TRBJ1-1, the full variable domain reads KAGVTQTPRYLIKTRGQQVTLSCSPISGHRSVSWYQQTPGQGLQFLFEYFSETQRNKGNFPGRFSGRQFSNSRSEMNVSTLELGDSALYLCASSSGTGNTEAFFGQGTRLTVV.

The V gene is TRBV7-2, the J gene TRBJ2-7; 8 bases agree with TRBD2. This CDR3 region has 15 residues. Trimming cost V 5 bases and J 4 bases; bases outside gene matches: 10. Germline CDR1 is SGHTA and CDR2 is FQGNSA. The CDR3 DNA follows: TGTGCCAGCAGCGGGTCCGGGACTAGATCTTACGAGCAGTACTTC. Translated, it gives CASSGSGTRSYEQYF.